What follows describes a single TCR beta chain. J was trimmed by 3 bases and V by 1 base; bases with no gene match: 9. CDR3 length equals 16 residues. Germline CDR1 SQVTM, CDR2 ANQGSEA. The record originates from a study of shared clonotypes between healthy human individuals. TCRdb's copy holds only in-frame clones and misses some; the assay was immunoSEQ multiplex PCR. Of about 2.1 million clones in the sample, around 93% were seen once. Cells designated naive CD8 were CD45RO-negative and were positively selected for CCR7, with terminally differentiated effector memory CD45RA+ cells excluded. Sequencing input: naive CD8+ T cells from PBMCs. The TCR originated in a man between 18 and 29 years old in good health. Some clones in this sample may be carry-over from other donors' samples. This rearrangement joins TRBV29-1 to TRBJ2-1; 7 bases map to TRBD2. The CDR3 region has the DNA TGCAGCGTTGAAGGCGCCCTCGGACTAGACTACAATGAGCAGTTCTTC. Encoded protein: CSVEGALGLDYNEQFF.